This T cell receptor beta chain was identified in a study of regulatory T cells in long-lasting Graves disease. Time point defined: persistent/refractory GD, antithyroid drugs over 5 years with positive TRAb. The TCR library was made from RNA extracted from PBMCs. Many counts were recorded for this clonotype. For TCR beta, libraries came from iRepertoire HTBI primers and Arm-PCR of CDR3 regions. TCRdb used MiXCR to reprocess the multiplex PCR reads, holding one entry per CDR3 protein. Of a few hundred thousand distinct CDR3 sequences listed, about a quarter were seen once; the top ten hold around 26%. From germline, CDR1 is MDHEN and CDR2 SYDVKM. The ends were cut back, 10 bases at V and 1 base at J, with 7 bases in the middle. This CDR3 is built from 11 residues.

The chain employs TRBV28 and TRBJ1-1, with D unclear. This receptor was identified in a female donor with Graves disease. The sample here was peripheral blood mononuclear cells (PBMCs), taken when the disease was refractory, from a patient treated with antithyroid drugs. Here the CDR3 reads CATTTNTEAFF. CDR3 DNA sequence: TGTGCCACTACGACGAACACTGAAGCTTTCTTT.